This entry is about one T cell receptor beta chain. Antigen unknown. The data derive from a study of T cells in narcolepsy. Regarding the study as a whole: Autoreactive HCRT-specific and TRIB2-specific clonotypes were marked in same-patient CSF-versus-blood CD4+ comparisons.

The method was immunoSEQ multiplex PCR; TCRdb's version includes in-frame clones alone and lacks a portion of them. The sample contains roughly 27,000 clones, about 80% of which appear only once. CDR1 is SGDLS and CDR2 is YYNGEE in the germline V gene. V gave up 0 bases and J gave up 5 bases, with 10 bases separating them. This CDR3 is built from 14 residues. J is TRBJ2-3 and V is TRBV9; weak D call: TRBD1 (6 bases). The TCR originated in a human donor in good health. Material for sequencing was memory (CD45RA-) CD4+ T cells from blood. CDR3 in amino acids: CASSVGQGIDTQYF. The CDR3, as DNA: TGTGCCAGCAGCGTAGGGCAGGGGATAGATACGCAGTATTTT.